The entry below gives a single T cell receptor beta chain sequence along with its context. The repertoire was sequenced with immunoSEQ multiplex PCR; TCRdb's copy has only in-frame clones and lacks some. Here the sample spans about 74,000 clones, 75% to 90% being singletons. The CDR3 loop spans 15 amino acids. Per germline, CDR1 MDHEN and CDR2 SYDVKM. V dropped 7 bases and J dropped 0 bases, with 13 bases sitting between them. The data were obtained in a study of T cell clones after liver transplantation. This sequence was found in a human donor who received a liver transplant. The J gene is TRBJ1-3, the V gene TRBV28, with D unresolved. This material consisted of CD4+ T cells from blood, taken before liver transplant. The CDR3 reads CASKVAASSGNTIYF. In DNA form, the CDR3 reads TGTGCCAGCAAAGTCGCGGCTAGCTCTGGAAACACCATATATTTT.